This entry features one TCR beta chain sequence. The source of the sample is a study of T cells after somatic rescue of genetic block. Sequenced by immunoSEQ multiplex PCR; TCRdb stores in-frame clones only, minus some. The table shows approximately 65,000 clones, with approximately 90% occurring only once. Trimming removed 0 bases from V and 7 bases from J, with 7 bases in between. This CDR3 is 12 amino acids long. Germline CDR1 reads SGHNT; CDR2 reads YYREEE (reference sequence). The specimen was peripheral blood mononuclear cells (PBMCs). The chain has TRBV5-4 and TRBJ1-2; the D is unclear. The clonotype was recovered from a man aged 40-55 years. CDR3 amino acids: CASSLEVGGYTF. DNA for the CDR3: TGTGCCAGCAGCTTGGAGGTGGGTGGCTACACCTTC.